A single sample is the source of the 24 T cell receptor beta chains below, sequenced in a study of Ad26.COV2.S vaccination and SARS-CoV-2 variants. Libraries were prepared by immunoSEQ multiplex PCR; TCRdb keeps only in-frame clonotypes and omits some of them. Of about 460,000 clones listed, about nine tenths were seen once; the top ten hold 1.5% to 2%. Treatment of the sample: about 20 received Ad26.COV2.S at low or high dose, single or two shots; about 5 received placebo; per-sample allocation not given. Collection of the samples took place on day 63 after the first injection of vaccine or placebo. This specimen was peripheral blood, taken in a trial of Ad26.COV2.S vaccine versus placebo. All receptors come from a person between 18 and 65 years old who received the Ad26.COV2.S COVID-19 vaccine or a placebo.

The chain combines TRBV10-3 with TRBJ2-7; the D call may be TRBD1 or TRBD2 (5 bases each). This CDR3 region has 15 residues. Germline loops: CDR1 ENHRY, CDR2 SYGVKD. V lost 5 bases to trimming and J lost 5 bases, with 19 bases between them. In DNA form, the CDR3 reads TGTGCCATCAGTCCCCCTACGGGACGACGTCACGAGCAGTACTTC. This encodes CAISPPTGRRHEQYF.

The chain recombines TRBV19 with TRBJ2-1; TRBD2 agrees at 8 bases. Trimming removed 2 bases from V and 7 bases from J; junction bases left unmatched: 7. The CDR3 extends over 15 amino acids. Germline lookup yields CDR1 LNHDA and CDR2 SQIVND (reference sequence). The CDR3 sequence is CASSISAGDVNEQFF. CDR3 bases: TGTGCCAGTAGTATATCAGCGGGAGATGTGAATGAGCAGTTCTTC.

The V gene is TRBV7-9, the J gene TRBJ1-1, with 7 positions matching TRBD1. J gave up 2 bases and V 1 base, and 4 bases lay outside the gene matches. The germline V gene has CDR1 SEHNR and CDR2 FQNEAQ (reference sequence). The CDR3 runs 15 residues. CDR3 sequence (DNA): TGTGCCAGCAGCTTAGGGGACAGAGACAACACTGAAGCTTTCTTT. Its protein is CASSLGDRDNTEAFF.

The chain uses TRBV10-3 and TRBJ2-2; 7 nucleotides align to TRBD2. Germline V gene sequence: CDR1 ENHRY, CDR2 SYGVKD. V dropped 1 base and J dropped 6; count of bases not matched to a gene: 5. This CDR3 contains 15 residues. This CDR3 is CAISEWEGQSGELFF. The DNA for the CDR3 is TGTGCCATCAGTGAGTGGGAGGGCCAATCCGGGGAGCTGTTTTTT.

The V and J genes are TRBV7-8 and TRBJ1-6, with D maybe TRBD1 (6 bases). Germline V CDR1 and CDR2: SGHVS, FQNEAQ. CDR3 length: 16 residues. Trimming took off 0 bases at V and 10 bases at J, with 16 bases between the two ends. The DNA of the CDR3 is TGTGCCAGCAGCTTAGCGAGAACGGGACAAATGTCACCCCTCCACTTT. As protein: CASSLARTGQMSPLHF.

DNA of the CDR3: TGTGCCACCAGCAGAGAAACAGGGGCATCCACCAAACCCTATGGCTACACCTTC. Translating gives CATSRETGASTKPYGYTF. This chain joins TRBV15 and TRBJ1-2; 7 bases line up with TRBD1. The trim removed 0 bases at V and 4 bases at J, leaving 14 bases unmatched. Germline CDR1 reads LNHNV; CDR2 reads YYDKDF (reference sequence). This CDR3 has 18 amino acids.

This chain uses TRBV30 with TRBJ2-1; D unclear. Per the germline V gene, CDR1 is GTSNPN and CDR2 is SVGIG (reference sequence). The CDR3 is 13 residues long. V lost 4 bases and J lost 5, with 12 bases in between. The CDR3: CAWNHGPNNEQFF. DNA of the CDR3: TGTGCCTGGAATCACGGGCCCAACAATGAGCAGTTCTTC.

The chain uses TRBV9 and TRBJ2-7; TRBD1 matches at 10 bases. The CDR3 runs 14 residues. Unmatched junction bases numbered 5, after V lost 4 bases and J lost 4 bases. The germline gives CDR1 SGDLS, CDR2 YYNGEE. CDR3 sequence: CASSLGTGVYEQYF. The DNA of the CDR3 is TGTGCCAGCAGCCTAGGGACAGGGGTGTACGAGCAGTACTTC.

The J gene is TRBJ2-3, the V gene TRBV21-1. TRBV21-1 is a pseudogene segment. The CDR3 totals 13 residues. The CDR3 is CASSKAKGHTQYF. The CDR3 DNA reads TGTGCCAGCAGCAAAGCGAAAGGGCATACGCAGTATTTT.

With regard to this clone: The junction does not match germline at one end; this may be a read error. The chain couples TRBV3-1 (or the pseudogene TRBV3-2) to TRBJ2-4; D may be TRBD1 (7 bases). This CDR3 is built from 13 residues. CDR1 is LGHDT and CDR2 is YNNKEL in the germline V gene (reference sequence). The CDR3 bases are TGTGCCAGCAGCCCCCAGGGGGGCAGGCCCCGGGACTTC. This codes for CASSPQGGRPRDF.

A few counts support this clone. The chain has TRBV30 and TRBJ2-7, with 8 bases fitting TRBD2. Germline assignment: CDR1 GTSNPN and CDR2 SVGIG (reference sequence). With V trimmed by 3 bases and J by 2 bases, 9 bases remained unmatched. This CDR3 has 15 residues. CDR3 sequence reads: CAWSILADRTYEQYF. The CDR3 nucleotides are TGTGCCTGGAGCATACTAGCGGATCGAACCTACGAGCAGTACTTC.

The chain couples TRBV23-1 to TRBJ1-4; a weak D match, TRBD1 (6 bases). TRBV23-1 is an open reading frame, and its role is uncertain. The V gene lost 3 bases and the J gene lost 4 bases, with 15 bases spanning the gap. The CDR3 is made up of 16 amino acids. In nucleotides, the CDR3 is TGCGCCAGCAGTCACCACCACAGGGTAAGTAATGAAAAACTGTTTTTT. This sequence encodes CASSHHHRVSNEKLFF.

This clone was detected only a few times. The J gene is TRBJ2-7, the V gene TRBV28, with D perhaps TRBD1 (6 bases). Germline CDR1 and CDR2: MDHEN and SYDVKM. With 4 bases removed from V and 3 bases from J, the gap between germline ends came to 16 bases. The CDR3 extends over 15 amino acids. CDR3: CASSSRTVALYEQYF. The CDR3 DNA sequence: TGTGCCAGCAGTTCCCGGACAGTTGCACTCTACGAGCAGTACTTC.

The rearrangement links TRBV9 to TRBJ2-3, with no clear D. In germline, CDR1 is SGDLS, CDR2 YYNGEE. Trimming shortened V by 0 bases and J by 5 bases, and 13 bases separated the two germline ends. The CDR3 runs to 15 residues. CDR3 nucleotides: TGTGCCAGCAGCGTAGCTGACGGTCCAGGAGATACGCAGTATTTT. The encoded protein is CASSVADGPGDTQYF.

The chain uses TRBV14 and TRBJ2-1; 12 bases are a match to TRBD2. Per the germline V gene, CDR1 is SGHDN and CDR2 is FVKESK. Trimming took 4 bases from V and 8 from J; bases not matched to a gene: 3. The CDR3 is made up of 14 amino acids. CDR3 DNA sequence: TGTGCCAGCAGCCTTCGACTAGCGGGGGATGAGCAGTTCTTC. It encodes CASSLRLAGDEQFF.

V is TRBV4-1 and J is TRBJ2-1; 9 bases are a match to TRBD2. The CDR3 sequence is 18 residues long. The germline gives CDR1 MGHRA, CDR2 YSYEKL. Trimming cost V 3 bases and J 8 bases; bases outside gene matches: 17. The CDR3 sequence is CASSHAITAGGPRDEQFF. In nucleotides, the CDR3 is TGCGCCAGCAGCCATGCTATTACGGCGGGAGGGCCACGGGATGAGCAGTTCTTC.

V usage is TRBV6-1 and J usage is TRBJ2-4, with TRBD1 matching 7 bases. Germline lookup yields CDR1 MNHNS and CDR2 SASEGT. The V and J ends lost 4 bases and 6 bases, in that order; junction bases with no gene match: 12. This CDR3 is built from 16 residues. The CDR3 region has the DNA TGTGCCAGCAGTGTGACAGGGTTATCCTTTACAAACATTCAGTACTTC. This encodes CASSVTGLSFTNIQYF.

The chain couples TRBV25-1 to TRBJ1-2, with TRBD1 matching 7 bases. Germline V gene lookup returns CDR1 MGHDK and CDR2 SYGVNS. V shed 8 bases and J 5 bases; nucleotides not matched to a gene: 5. The CDR3 covers 12 residues. The chain's CDR3 is CASFQGQYGYTF. The CDR3 region has the DNA TGTGCCAGCTTTCAGGGACAGTATGGCTACACCTTC.

V is TRBV20-1 and J is TRBJ1-2, with 7 bases lining up with TRBD1. Germline V gene lookup returns CDR1 DFQATT and CDR2 SNEGSKA (reference sequence). The CDR3 contains 13 residues. V lost 3 bases, J lost 6 bases, and 7 bases stayed unmatched. CDR3 in DNA: TGCAGTGCTAGTCCCCAGGGGGAGGATGGCTACACCTTC. It translates to CSASPQGEDGYTF.

The chain joins TRBV5-6 to TRBJ2-3; weak D call: TRBD2 (7 bases). The CDR3 runs to 16 residues. Trimming took 5 bases from V and 2 from J, leaving 18 bases between them. Germline V gene lookup returns CDR1 SGHDT and CDR2 YYEEEE. CDR3 coding DNA: TGTGCCAGCAGGGTGGGCGGGGGCCCAGCCACAGATACGCAGTATTTT. Translating gives CASRVGGGPATDTQYF. Combining the CDR3 with reference TRBV5-6 and TRBJ2-3 gives the whole variable domain DAGVTQSPTHLIKTRGQQVTLRCSPKSGHDTVSWYQQALGQGPQFIFQYYEEEERQRGNFPDRFSGHQFPNYSSELNVNALLLGDSALYLCASRVGGGPATDTQYFGPGTRLTVL.

V and J are TRBV6-6 and TRBJ1-2, with D unclear. This CDR3 has 15 residues. In germline, CDR1 is MNHNY, CDR2 SVGAGI (reference sequence). Trimming pared 6 bases from V and 8 bases from J, leaving 22 bases between. DNA for the CDR3: TGTGCCAGCAGGCCCTCAAAAGGGTCAGGTTTCGGCTACACCTTC. Translating it yields CASRPSKGSGFGYTF.

V usage is TRBV30 and J usage is TRBJ1-4; 7 nucleotides line up with TRBD1. The CDR3 consists of 15 residues. Germline-derived CDR1 and CDR2 are GTSNPN and SVGIG (reference sequence). The trim removed 5 bases at V and 0 bases at J, leaving 6 bases unmatched. The CDR3: CAWGDSGATNEKLFF. Written as DNA, the CDR3 is TGTGCCTGGGGGGACAGCGGAGCAACTAATGAAAAACTGTTTTTT.

The V and J genes are TRBV15 and TRBJ1-1; possible D gene TRBD1, 5 bases. Germline V gene sequence: CDR1 LNHNV, CDR2 YYDKDF (reference sequence). The CDR3 length is 16 residues. Between the trimmed V and J ends, which lost 1 base and 4 bases, there was a span of 16 bases. The chain's CDR3 is CATSRGPGTTPTEAFF. Here the CDR3 DNA reads TGTGCCACCAGCAGAGGCCCCGGGACGACGCCCACTGAAGCTTTCTTT. The whole variable domain, filled in from reference TRBV15 and TRBJ1-1, reads DAMVIQNPRYQVTQFGKPVTLSCSQTLNHNVMYWYQQKSSQAPKLLFHYYDKDFNNEADTPDNFQSRRPNTSFCFLDIRSPGLGDTAMYLCATSRGPGTTPTEAFFGQGTRLTVV.

The chain carries TRBV4-2 and TRBJ2-2, with 12 bases matching TRBD2. Per germline, CDR1 LGHNA and CDR2 YNFKEQ. J was trimmed by 6 bases and V by 2 bases; bases with no gene match: 10. This CDR3 is built from 18 residues. In DNA form, the CDR3 reads TGTGCCAGCAGCCAACCGCAACTAGCGGGGGGCAGGGCCGGGGAGCTGTTTTTT. Encoded protein: CASSQPQLAGGRAGELFF.